This T cell receptor (beta chain) was profiled in a study of Graves' ophthalmopathy and Graves' hyperthyroidism. The study's findings and limits: Most clonotypes expanded in thyroid above 0.001 frequency were present in blood too. Ophthalmopathy could be told apart from stable hyperthyroidism by a 13-signature model (around 88% sensitivity, over 65% specificity).

PBMCs were density-gradient isolated from around 11 ml fresh blood. This clonotype occurred many times. Its antigen is currently unknown. For repertoire sequencing, the TCR beta CDR3 regions were amplified from RNA transcripts. RT-PCR was first run with HTBI primers, then multiplex PCR in a second round. Via MiXCR, TCRdb re-called the multiplex PCR reads, giving one row per CDR3 protein. The sample includes about 24,000 distinct CDR3 sequences, roughly 50% seen only once; the top ten take 6% to 8%. Germline CDR1 reads MNHNS; CDR2 reads SASEGT. Trimming took 0 bases from V and 4 from J, leaving 12 bases between them. CDR3 length equals 15 residues.

This clonotype was sampled from an adult woman with stable Graves' hyperthyroidism. The chain uses TRBV6-1 and TRBJ1-2; TRBD1 might be the D (5 bases). Specimen: peripheral blood. The CDR3 here is CASSEAAGGGYGYTF. The CDR3 DNA sequence: TGTGCCAGCAGTGAAGCGGCGGGGGGTGGCTATGGCTACACCTTC.